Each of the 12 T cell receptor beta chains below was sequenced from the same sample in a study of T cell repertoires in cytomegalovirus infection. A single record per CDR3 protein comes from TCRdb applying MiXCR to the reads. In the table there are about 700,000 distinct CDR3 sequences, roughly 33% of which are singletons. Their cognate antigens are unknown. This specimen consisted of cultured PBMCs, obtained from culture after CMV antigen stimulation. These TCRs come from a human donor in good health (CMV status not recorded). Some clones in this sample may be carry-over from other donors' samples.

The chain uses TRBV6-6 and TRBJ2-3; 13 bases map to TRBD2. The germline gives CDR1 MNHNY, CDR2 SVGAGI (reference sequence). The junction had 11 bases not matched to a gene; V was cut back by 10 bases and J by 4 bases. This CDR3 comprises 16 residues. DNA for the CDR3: TGTGCCACCGCAGGCCCGGGACTAGCGGGACCAGATACGCAGTATTTT. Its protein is CATAGPGLAGPDTQYF.

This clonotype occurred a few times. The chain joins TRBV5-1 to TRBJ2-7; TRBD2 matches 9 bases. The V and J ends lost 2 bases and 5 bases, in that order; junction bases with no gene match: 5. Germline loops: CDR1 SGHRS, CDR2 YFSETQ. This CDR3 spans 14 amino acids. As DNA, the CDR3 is TGCGCCAGCAGCTTTGCGGGAGGGTTGAACGAGCAGTACTTC. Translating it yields CASSFAGGLNEQYF.

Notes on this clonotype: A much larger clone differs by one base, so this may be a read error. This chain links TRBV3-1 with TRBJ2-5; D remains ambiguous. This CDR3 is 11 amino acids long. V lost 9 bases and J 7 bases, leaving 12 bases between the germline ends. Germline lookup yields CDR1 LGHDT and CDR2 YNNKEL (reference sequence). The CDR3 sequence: CASLTLGTQYF. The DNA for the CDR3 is TGTGCCAGTCTTACCTTGGGGACCCAGTACTTC.

Here the CDR3 DNA reads TGTGCCAGCAGCCGAGGTGCCGAGCAGTACTTC. Translating gives CASSRGAEQYF. The chain combines TRBV7-9 with TRBJ2-7; no definite D call. There are 11 residues in the CDR3. The germline V gene encodes CDR1 SEHNR and CDR2 FQNEAQ (reference sequence). Deletions cut 5 bases from V and 6 bases from J, with 8 bases between.

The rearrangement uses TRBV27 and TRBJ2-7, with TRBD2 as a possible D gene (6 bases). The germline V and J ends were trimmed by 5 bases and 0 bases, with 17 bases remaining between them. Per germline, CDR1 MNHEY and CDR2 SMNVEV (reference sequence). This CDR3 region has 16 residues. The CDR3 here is CASSIKRGRPSYEQYF. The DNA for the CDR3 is TGTGCCAGCAGTATAAAGCGTGGGAGGCCCTCCTACGAGCAGTACTTC.

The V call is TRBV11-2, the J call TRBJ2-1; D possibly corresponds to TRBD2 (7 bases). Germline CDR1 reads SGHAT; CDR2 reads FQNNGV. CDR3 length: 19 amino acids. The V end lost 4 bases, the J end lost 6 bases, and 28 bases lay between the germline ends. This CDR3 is CASSSPGGLGGRVGNEQFF. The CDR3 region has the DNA TGTGCCAGCAGCTCCCCGGGGGGCTTGGGGGGACGGGTTGGCAATGAGCAGTTCTTC. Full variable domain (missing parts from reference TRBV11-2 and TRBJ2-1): EAGVAQSPRYKIIEKRQSVAFWCNPISGHATLYWYQQILGQGPKLLIQFQNNGVVDDSQLPKDRFSAERLKGVDSTLKIQPAKLEDSAVYLCASSSPGGLGGRVGNEQFFGPGTRLTVL.

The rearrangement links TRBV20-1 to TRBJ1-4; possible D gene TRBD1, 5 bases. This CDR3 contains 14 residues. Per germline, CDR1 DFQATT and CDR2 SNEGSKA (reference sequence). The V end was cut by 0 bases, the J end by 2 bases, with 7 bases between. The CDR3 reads CSAREGPTNEKLFF. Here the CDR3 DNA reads TGCAGTGCTAGAGAGGGACCCACTAATGAAAAACTGTTTTTT.

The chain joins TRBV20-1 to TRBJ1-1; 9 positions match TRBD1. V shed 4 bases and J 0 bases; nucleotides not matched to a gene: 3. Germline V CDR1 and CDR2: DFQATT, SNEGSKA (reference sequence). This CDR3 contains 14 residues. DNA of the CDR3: TGCAGTGCTACACAGGGGGCCTTGAACACTGAAGCTTTCTTT. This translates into CSATQGALNTEAFF.

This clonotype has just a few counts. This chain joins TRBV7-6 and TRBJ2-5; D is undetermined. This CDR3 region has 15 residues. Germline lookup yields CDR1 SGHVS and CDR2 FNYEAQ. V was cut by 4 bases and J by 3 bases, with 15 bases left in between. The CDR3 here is CASSSTLRFEETQYF. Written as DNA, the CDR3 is TGTGCCAGCAGCTCCACCCTCCGATTTGAAGAGACCCAGTACTTC.

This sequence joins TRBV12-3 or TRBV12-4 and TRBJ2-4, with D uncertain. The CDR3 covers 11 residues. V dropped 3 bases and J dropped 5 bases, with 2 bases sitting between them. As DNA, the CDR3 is TGTGCCAGCAGTTTGCAAAACATTCAGTACTTC. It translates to CASSLQNIQYF.

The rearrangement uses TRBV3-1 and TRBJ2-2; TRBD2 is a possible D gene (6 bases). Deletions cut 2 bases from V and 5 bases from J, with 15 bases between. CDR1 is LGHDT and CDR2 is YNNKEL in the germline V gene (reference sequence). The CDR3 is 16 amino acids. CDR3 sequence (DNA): TGTGCCAGCAGCCAAAACCCCTTTGGACTAACCGGGGAGCTGTTTTTT. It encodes CASSQNPFGLTGELFF.

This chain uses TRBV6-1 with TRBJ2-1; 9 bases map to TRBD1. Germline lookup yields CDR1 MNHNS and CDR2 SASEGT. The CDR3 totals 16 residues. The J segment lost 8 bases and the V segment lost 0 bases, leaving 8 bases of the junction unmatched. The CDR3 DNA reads TGTGCCAGCAGTGAAGCTTTGGACAGGGGCCAGGATGAGCAGTTCTTC. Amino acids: CASSEALDRGQDEQFF.